The 4 T cell receptor beta chains reported below all come from one sample, sequenced in a study of T cell clonotyping in hematopoietic cell transplantation. The data were produced by immunoSEQ multiplex PCR, yet TCRdb's version contains in-frame clones alone and is incomplete. Of 17,000 or so clones in the sample, about 71% were seen once. The sequencing sample was made of peripheral blood mononuclear cells. These receptors were collected from a woman aged 60-75 years in good health. Some clones in this sample may be carry-over from other donors' samples.

The chain employs TRBV28 and TRBJ1-5; D perhaps matches TRBD1 (6 bases). This CDR3 comprises 15 residues. V lost 0 bases and J lost 6, with 12 bases in between. CDR1 is MDHEN and CDR2 is SYDVKM in the germline V gene. DNA of the CDR3: TGTGCCAGCAGTTTATGGACAGGTGGGGCTCAGCCCCAGCATTTT. As protein: CASSLWTGGAQPQHF. Filled out from reference TRBV28 and TRBJ1-5, the complete variable domain reads DVKVTQSSRYLVKRTGEKVFLECVQDMDHENMFWYRQDPGLGLRLIYFSYDVKMKEKGDIPEGYSVSREKKERFSLILESASTNQTSMYLCASSLWTGGAQPQHFGDGTRLSIL.

The chain combines TRBV9 with TRBJ1-2; perhaps TRBD1 as D (6 bases). This CDR3 has 16 residues. In germline, CDR1 is SGDLS, CDR2 YYNGEE. V shed 3 bases and J shed 1 base, with 16 bases lying between them. The CDR3 DNA is TGTGCCAGCAGCGCCGGAGGGACAAGAGATAACTATGGCTACACCTTC. Amino acid sequence: CASSAGGTRDNYGYTF. The full variable domain, in which reference TRBV9 and TRBJ1-2 provide the parts outside the CDR3, is DSGVTQTPKHLITATGQRVTLRCSPRSGDLSVYWYQQSLDQGLQFLIQYYNGEERAKGNILERFSAQQFPDLHSELNLSSLELGDSALYFCASSAGGTRDNYGYTFGSGTRLTVV.

The V call is TRBV2, the J call TRBJ1-2; TRBD1 is a possible D gene (5 bases). V dropped 5 bases and J dropped 8 bases, with 18 bases sitting between them. This CDR3 contains 14 residues. Germline V gene sequence: CDR1 SNHLY, CDR2 FYNNEI. The CDR3: CASSTLDSFRGYTF. In nucleotides, the CDR3 is TGTGCCAGCAGTACCCTCGACAGTTTTCGGGGCTACACCTTC.

V and J are TRBV7-8 and TRBJ1-5, with D perhaps TRBD1 (6 bases). V was pared by 1 base and J by 0 bases, with 10 bases between. Per germline, CDR1 SGHVS and CDR2 FQNEAQ. The CDR3 has 16 amino acids. The CDR3 region is CASSLEGGNSNQPQHF. The CDR3 DNA follows: TGTGCCAGCAGCTTAGAAGGGGGAAATAGCAATCAGCCCCAGCATTTT. The entire variable domain, with the rest obtained from reference TRBV7-8 and TRBJ1-5, is as follows: GAGVSQSPRYKVAKRGQDVALRCDPISGHVSLFWYQQALGQGPEFLTYFQNEAQLDKSGLPSDRFFAERPEGSVSTLKIQRTQQEDSAVYLCASSLEGGNSNQPQHFGDGTRLSIL.